This paragraph covers one T cell receptor beta chain sequence. The authors prepared the TCRbeta library with unique molecular identifiers. TCRdb re-analysed the PCR reads in MiXCR, keeping a single row per CDR3 protein. Among hundreds of thousands of distinct CDR3 sequences listed, around 15% were seen once. The CDR3 contains 13 residues. CDR1 is MDHEN, CDR2 SYDVKM, per germline. The ends were cut back, 2 bases at V and 12 bases at J, with 16 bases in the middle. These data are taken from a study of T-cell reconstitution after alpha-beta-depleted transplantation in children. J is TRBJ2-5 and V is TRBV28, with D possibly TRBD2 on 6 matching bases. The sample consisted of PBMCs, mostly from graft donor cells, taken 360 days after TCRalphabeta/CD19-depleted stem cell transplant. The receptor's source is a boy in the first two years of life who had a stem cell transplant for Wiskott-Aldrich syndrome, so the T cells may come from the graft donor. CDR3 in DNA: TGTGCCAGCAGTTTAGGGCCCCCGGGAGAGGAGTACTTC. Its protein is CASSLGPPGEEYF. Variable domain in full (rest from reference TRBV28 and TRBJ2-5): DVKVTQSSRYLVKRTGEKVFLECVQDMDHENMFWYRQDPGLGLRLIYFSYDVKMKEKGDIPEGYSVSREKKERFSLILESASTNQTSMYLCASSLGPPGEEYFGPGTRLLVL.